This TCR beta chain appears in the sequencing data of a study of breast tumors, draining lymph nodes, adjacent tissues. Study-wide results and limits: Tumors had less TCR diversity than lymph nodes, more than nontumor tissue. Data fit most tumor T cells coming from lymph node, expanding in tumor. Tumor and nontumor repertoires were significantly more similar in luminal-like than in basal-like breast cancer.

TCRdb reprocessed the multiplex PCR reads via MiXCR and lists one record per CDR3 protein. The data contain under 250,000 distinct CDR3 sequences, roughly 32% of them seen just once; the ten biggest clones take up approximately 1.4%. Breast cancer patients provided tissue from their axillary draining lymph nodes. The V and J ends lost 4 bases and 4 bases respectively, with 21 bases between them. This CDR3 region has 17 residues. Germline CDR1 reads SGDLS; CDR2 reads YYNGEE. This clonotype was counted at least ten times. Its antigen is unidentified. The sample taken for sequencing was axillary lymph node tissue. This receptor was obtained from a female donor with breast cancer. Some clones in this sample may be carry-over from other donors' samples. The chain couples TRBV9 to TRBJ2-1; D may correspond to TRBD1 or TRBD2 (5 bases each). CDR3 in DNA: TGTGCCAGCAGCCTAGAGGGCCAAGGGACCGCTTACAATGAGCAGTTCTTC. Protein sequence: CASSLEGQGTAYNEQFF.